One sample yielded the 27 T cell receptor beta chains listed below, sequenced in a study. TCRdb fed the 5' RACE reads into MiXCR, producing one record per CDR3 protein. The sample has about 1,700 distinct CDR3 sequences; 6.5% to 9% are singletons. Sequenced input: central memory T cells from blood PBMCs. Subset reported: central memory CD4+ T cells. The receptors come from a female donor with HIV.

The chain employs TRBV11-3 and TRBJ1-2; TRBD1 might be the D (5 bases). The length of the CDR3 is 14 residues. Trimming took off 5 bases at V and 4 bases at J, with 14 bases between the two ends. The germline gives CDR1 SGHNT, CDR2 YENEEA. The DNA for the CDR3 is TGTGCCAGCAGCGCCCGGACAAGTCTCTATGGCTACACCTTC. Protein: CASSARTSLYGYTF.

Comments on this clonotype: A much larger clone differs by one base, so this may be a read error. The rearrangement joins TRBV5-1 to TRBJ1-2; 10 bases match TRBD1. The length of the CDR3 is 14 residues. Germline V gene data show CDR1 as SGHRS and CDR2 as YFSETQ. The CDR3 loop is CTSSDGTGAGGYTF. CDR3 nucleotide sequence: TGCACCAGCAGCGACGGGACAGGGGCCGGAGGCTACACCTTC.

This clonotype is large by share. J is TRBJ1-6 and V is TRBV30; a weak D match, TRBD1 (5 bases). The CDR3 extends over 13 amino acids. Germline V gives CDR1 GTSNPN, CDR2 SVGIG (reference sequence). Trimming stripped 5 bases from V and 7 bases from J, with 12 bases between. The CDR3 region is CAWSGTANSPLHF. In DNA form, the CDR3 reads TGTGCCTGGTCCGGGACGGCCAATTCACCCCTCCACTTT.

This chain links TRBV10-1 with TRBJ2-2; D uncertain. CDR3 length: 14 residues. With 5 bases removed from V and 1 base from J, the gap between germline ends came to 8 bases. Looked up from germline, CDR1 is WNHNN and CDR2 is SYGVQD (reference sequence). The CDR3 nucleotides read TGCGCCAGCAGTTCGACGGAGAACACCGGGGAGCTGTTTTTT. Protein sequence: CASSSTENTGELFF.

This clonotype is deemed medium-sized (0.01 to 0.1%). This chain uses TRBV7-2 with TRBJ2-1; D may be TRBD2 (7 bases). This CDR3 has 15 amino acids. Germline CDR1 SGHTA, CDR2 FQGNSA. V was shortened by 1 base and J by 6 bases, with 13 bases between the two germline ends. Here the CDR3 DNA reads TGTGCCAGCAGCTTAGGAGGGGGGGCTCGCAATGAGCAGTTCTTC. It specifies CASSLGGGARNEQFF. Full variable domain (rest looked up from reference TRBV7-2 and TRBJ2-1): GAGVSQSPSNKVTEKGKDVELRCDPISGHTALYWYRQSLGQGLEFLIYFQGNSAPDKSGLPSDRFSAERTGGSVSTLTIQRTQQEDSAVYLCASSLGGGARNEQFFGPGTRLTVL.

By proportion, this clonotype is medium-sized. The rearrangement uses TRBV6-1 and TRBJ1-5, with a possible D match to TRBD1 (5 bases). Per germline, CDR1 MNHNS and CDR2 SASEGT. The CDR3 sequence is 16 residues long. The V gene lost 6 bases and the J gene lost 2 bases, with 17 bases spanning the gap. The CDR3 region is CASRWEGGGGNQPQHF. The CDR3 region has the DNA TGTGCCAGCAGGTGGGAGGGCGGGGGAGGCAATCAGCCCCAGCATTTT.

In its sample, this clonotype ranks as medium-sized. V gene TRBV7-7 combines with J gene TRBJ2-5; no definite D call. The CDR3 has 15 amino acids. Trimming cost V 1 base and J 2 bases, with 11 bases left between them. CDR1 is SSHAT, CDR2 FNYEAQ, per germline (reference sequence). The CDR3 sequence: CASSLVGSAQETQYF. The CDR3 DNA sequence: TGTGCCAGCAGCTTAGTAGGCAGTGCACAAGAGACCCAGTACTTC.

In its sample, this clonotype was seen a few times. This may come from a read error, since a much larger clone is one base off. The chain has TRBV7-9 and TRBJ2-5, with TRBD1 matching 7 bases. The CDR3 loop spans 13 amino acids. The germline V gene encodes CDR1 SEHNR and CDR2 FQNEAQ (reference sequence). CDR3 DNA: TGTGTCAGCAGCTTAGACAGGGCTGAGACCCAGTACTTC. Translation gives CVSSLDRAETQYF.

The chain employs TRBV11-3 and TRBJ2-3; the match to TRBD2 covers 8 bases. The CDR3 contains 16 residues. With 2 bases clipped from V and 4 bases from J, the junction kept 8 bases outside the gene matches. Germline V gives CDR1 SGHNT, CDR2 YENEEA. The CDR3 coding sequence is TGTGCCAGCAGCTTACGCAGCGGGGGCCTCTCAGATACGCAGTATTTT. Amino acids: CASSLRSGGLSDTQYF.

By proportion, this clonotype is large. The V gene is TRBV9, the J gene TRBJ1-5, with D unclear. This CDR3 spans 15 amino acids. From germline, CDR1 is SGDLS and CDR2 YYNGEE. V was pared by 4 bases and J by 0 bases, with 11 bases between. CDR3 sequence reads: CASSLDGYSNQPQHF. CDR3 in DNA: TGTGCCAGCAGCCTCGACGGCTATAGCAATCAGCCCCAGCATTTT.

This chain uses TRBV28 with TRBJ2-3, with TRBD1 matching 9 bases. This CDR3 spans 16 amino acids. The V and J ends lost 5 bases and 4 bases, in that order; junction bases with no gene match: 10. The germline gives CDR1 MDHEN, CDR2 SYDVKM. The CDR3, as DNA: TGTGCCAGCAGTCCGCTTTGGACAGGGGTTCCAGATACGCAGTATTTT. Protein product: CASSPLWTGVPDTQYF.

The rearrangement uses TRBV10-3 and TRBJ2-1; maybe TRBD2 (6 bases). Per germline, CDR1 ENHRY and CDR2 SYGVKD. This CDR3 contains 16 residues. Trimming took 3 bases from V and 7 from J, leaving 19 bases between them. The CDR3: CAISESVDYPLNEQFF. CDR3 nucleotide sequence: TGTGCCATCAGTGAATCCGTGGACTACCCCCTGAATGAGCAGTTCTTC.

Judged by abundance, this clonotype is medium-sized. This chain links TRBV10-3 with TRBJ1-1; D may be TRBD1 (5 bases). The length of the CDR3 is 15 residues. Deletions cut 4 bases from V and 1 base from J, with 13 bases between. Germline CDR1 is ENHRY and CDR2 is SYGVKD. CDR3 in DNA: TGTGCCATCAGTGCCGGGACGACTGGGAACACTGAAGCTTTCTTT. It codes for CAISAGTTGNTEAFF.

The chain has TRBV11-3 and TRBJ2-6; 9 bases fit TRBD1. Germline lookup yields CDR1 SGHNT and CDR2 YENEEA. J lost 4 bases, V lost 10 bases, and 11 bases had no gene match. The CDR3 has 16 amino acids. The CDR3: CANNPGTGNGANVLTF. In DNA, the CDR3 is TGTGCCAACAACCCCGGGACAGGGAACGGGGCCAACGTCCTGACTTTC.

This clonotype was counted a few times. This rearrangement joins TRBV12-2 to TRBJ1-5; whether TRBD1, the table's D call, matches the DNA was not checked. TRBV12-2 is given as a pseudogene. The CDR3 is made up of 16 amino acids. CDR3 sequence reads: CASRLVPGTGDQPQHF. CDR3 sequence (DNA): TGTGCAAGTCGCTTAGTGCCCGGGACAGGGGACCAGCCCCAGCATTTT.

The rearrangement joins TRBV24-1 to TRBJ2-2, with TRBD1 matching over 9 bases. CDR3 length: 18 residues. Germline CDR1 is KGHDR and CDR2 is SFDVKD. The V gene end was trimmed by 4 bases and the J gene end by 4 bases; junction bases not matched to a gene: 12. The CDR3 nucleotides are TGTGCCACCAGTGAGGCCCGCGGGACAGGGATCCGCACCGGGGAGCTGTTTTTT. It yields the protein CATSEARGTGIRTGELFF.

This clonotype ranks as medium-sized. The chain is built from TRBV6-1 and TRBJ1-2; D is ambiguous. The CDR3 length is 15 residues. The V gene's germline CDR1 is MNHNS and CDR2 SASEGT. V gave up 7 bases and J gave up 0 bases, with 15 bases separating them. The CDR3 loop is CASKTSTLPNYGYTF. CDR3 nucleotide sequence: TGTGCCAGCAAGACTTCCACATTGCCTAACTATGGCTACACCTTC.

About this clonotype itself: This clone may be a read error of a much larger clone one base away. The rearrangement uses TRBV30 and TRBJ1-1; a weak D match, TRBD1 (6 bases). V was pared by 5 bases and J by 0 bases, with 10 bases between. CDR1 is GTSNPN and CDR2 is SVGIG in the germline V gene (reference sequence). The CDR3 totals 13 residues. The DNA for the CDR3 is TGTGCCTGGCACGGGGGGCTGAACACTGAAGCTTTCTTT. Translated, it gives CAWHGGLNTEAFF.

This clonotype is labeled medium-sized (0.01 to 0.1%). The gene calls are TRBV7-9 and TRBJ2-5; 7 bases are a match to TRBD1. The CDR3 loop spans 14 amino acids. Germline CDR1 reads SEHNR; CDR2 reads FQNEAQ (reference sequence). Trimming took 1 base from V and 3 from J; bases not matched to a gene: 2. The CDR3 is CASSLGGTEETQYF. The CDR3 nucleotides are TGTGCCAGCAGCTTAGGGGGGACAGAAGAGACCCAGTACTTC. The complete variable domain, with remaining parts taken from reference TRBV7-9 and TRBJ2-5, reads DTGVSQNPRHKITKRGQNVTFRCDPISEHNRLYWYRQTLGQGPEFLTYFQNEAQLEKSRLLSDRFSAERPKGSFSTLEIQRTEQGDSAMYLCASSLGGTEETQYFGPGTRLLVL.

This clonotype came up a few times. The chain recombines TRBV12-3 or TRBV12-4 with TRBJ1-5, with 8 bases matching TRBD1. The CDR3 has 16 residues. Trimming removed 7 bases from V and 2 bases from J; junction bases left unmatched: 10. CDR3 loop: CASTTDQGARNQPQHF. CDR3 DNA sequence: TGTGCCAGCACTACTGATCAGGGGGCGCGCAATCAGCCCCAGCATTTT.

By sample share, this clonotype is large (0.1 to 1%). The chain carries TRBV10-3 and TRBJ2-7; TRBD2 matches at 9 bases. V trimming: 7 bases; J trimming: 4 bases; junction bases outside the gene matches: 5. Germline V gene data show CDR1 as ENHRY and CDR2 as SYGVKD. The CDR3 sequence is 13 residues long. In DNA, the CDR3 is TGTGCCATCAAGCGGGGGGACCAGTACGAGCAGTACGTC. This translates into CAIKRGDQYEQYV.

This clonotype was seen only a few times. This chain uses TRBV6-1 with TRBJ2-6; the D gene is possibly TRBD2 (5 bases). Germline V lookup: CDR1 MNHNS, CDR2 SASEGT. V shed 5 bases and J shed 0 bases, with 14 bases lying between them. This CDR3 spans 17 amino acids. The CDR3 DNA reads as TGTGCCAGCAGTCAACCCCCGGGGAGCTCTGGGGCCAACGTCCTGACTTTC. As protein: CASSQPPGSSGANVLTF.

This clonotype is judged medium-sized (0.01 to 0.1%). The gene calls are TRBV30 and TRBJ2-2, with TRBD1 identical over 8 bases. Germline CDR1 GTSNPN, CDR2 SVGIG (reference sequence). The CDR3 contains 12 residues. V gave up 3 bases and J gave up 6 bases; unmatched junction bases: 0. CDR3 in amino acids: CAWRQGAGELFF. The CDR3, as DNA: TGTGCCTGGAGACAGGGGGCCGGGGAGCTGTTTTTT.

This chain connects TRBV6-6 to TRBJ1-5, with a possible D match to TRBD1 (5 bases). CDR3 length: 13 residues. The germline V gene has CDR1 MNHNY and CDR2 SVGAGI (reference sequence). Trimming shortened V by 6 bases and J by 5 bases, and 11 bases separated the two germline ends. For the CDR3, the DNA is TGTGCCAGCAGAACGGGGGAAGATCAGCCCCAGCATTTT. Its translation: CASRTGEDQPQHF.

This clonotype has a handful of counts. V and J are TRBV10-3 and TRBJ1-2; TRBD1 matches 7 bases. The V gene end was trimmed by 4 bases and the J gene end by 7 bases; junction bases not matched to a gene: 9. Germline CDR1 is ENHRY and CDR2 is SYGVKD. The CDR3 totals 14 residues. CDR3 bases: TGTGCCATCAGTGGAAGGGAGGGGGCGAGTGGCTACACCTTC. Its translation is CAISGREGASGYTF.

By its share, this clonotype is large (0.1 to 1%). The chain is built from TRBV10-3 and TRBJ2-3, with a weak D call TRBD2 (5 bases). The CDR3 is 15 amino acids. From germline, CDR1 is ENHRY and CDR2 SYGVKD. Trimming removed 0 bases from V and 0 bases from J, with 7 bases in between. The CDR3 region has the DNA TGTGCCATCAGTGAGTCAGCGGTTAGCACAGATACGCAGTATTTT. This sequence encodes CAISESAVSTDTQYF.

The genes are TRBV11-3 and TRBJ2-1; 9 bases match TRBD1. CDR1 is SGHNT and CDR2 is YENEEA in the germline V gene. This CDR3 has 15 residues. V shed 5 bases and J 8 bases; nucleotides not matched to a gene: 10. CDR3 sequence: CASSRGTGWGDEQFF. CDR3 coding DNA: TGTGCCAGCAGCAGAGGGACAGGGTGGGGCGATGAGCAGTTCTTC.